The 21 T cell receptor beta chains reported below all come from one sample, sequenced in a study of shared clonotypes between healthy human individuals. Generated by immunoSEQ multiplex PCR, the TCRdb table keeps only in-frame clones and is missing some. The sample records about 870,000 clones, more than 85% being singletons. The naive CD8 fraction comprised CD45RO-negative cells positively selected for CCR7 and excluded terminally differentiated effector memory CD45RA+ cells. The sequencing input was naive CD8+ T cells sorted from blood. The origin of the receptors is a man younger than 40 in good health.

This CDR3 is CASTRLKKNTEAFF. The DNA of the CDR3 is TGTGCCAGCACGCGCCTCAAGAAGAACACTGAAGCTTTCTTT. The chain is built from TRBV7-9 and TRBJ1-1; D remains ambiguous. The CDR3 is 14 amino acids. The V end lost 7 bases, the J end lost 1 base, and 13 bases lay between the germline ends. CDR1 and CDR2 from the germline V gene are SEHNR and FQNEAQ (reference sequence).

V gene TRBV2 combines with J gene TRBJ2-4, with D unresolved. Germline assignment: CDR1 SNHLY and CDR2 FYNNEI. The CDR3 covers 14 residues. Trimming took 3 bases from V and 0 from J, leaving 6 bases between them. CDR3 loop: CASSELRAKNIQYF. The CDR3 DNA sequence: TGTGCCAGCAGTGAGTTGAGAGCCAAAAACATTCAGTACTTC.

Regarding this clone: In the same sample, other DNA sequences code for this CDR3. The chain links TRBV27 to TRBJ2-7; 9 bases line up with TRBD2. Germline CDR1 reads MNHEY; CDR2 reads SMNVEV (reference sequence). This CDR3 comprises 13 residues. V shed 6 bases, J shed 2 bases, and the junction held 2 bases outside the gene matches. As DNA, the CDR3 is TGTGCCAGCAGCAGCGGGAGGCCCTACGAGCAGTACTTC. Protein product: CASSSGRPYEQYF.

V and J are TRBV29-1 and TRBJ1-2, with a weak D call TRBD1 (6 bases). CDR1 SQVTM and CDR2 ANQGSEA come from the germline V gene. V lost 0 bases, J lost 9 bases, and 11 bases lay in between. This CDR3 has 12 residues. This CDR3 reads CSVEDRGQRYTF. The CDR3 bases are TGCAGCGTTGAAGATCGTGGACAGCGCTACACCTTC.

The V gene is TRBV27, the J gene TRBJ1-1; 7 positions agree with TRBD1. CDR1 and CDR2 (germline): MNHEY, SMNVEV (reference sequence). The ends lost 5 bases at V and 4 bases at J; junction bases unmatched: 4. The CDR3 is 13 residues long. CDR3 sequence (DNA): TGTGCCAGCAGTCGACAGGGACCCACTGAAGCTTTCTTT. Protein: CASSRQGPTEAFF.

In the case of this clone: Other DNA sequences in this sample translate to the same CDR3. The gene calls are TRBV7-9 and TRBJ2-5; either TRBD1 or TRBD2 may fit D (5 bases each). Germline V gene sequence: CDR1 SEHNR, CDR2 FQNEAQ (reference sequence). The CDR3 spans 13 residues. V dropped 2 bases and J dropped 4 bases, with 8 bases sitting between them. The CDR3 coding sequence is TGTGCCAGCAGCTTATCTGGGGGAGAGACCCAGTACTTC. Its translation is CASSLSGGETQYF.

This clone appeared a few times. Other DNA sequences of this sample code for an identical CDR3. The chain couples TRBV27 to TRBJ2-1, with 10 positions matching TRBD2. The CDR3 has 16 residues. Germline V gives CDR1 MNHEY, CDR2 SMNVEV (reference sequence). The junction had 1 base not matched to a gene; V was cut back by 2 bases and J by 0 bases. The CDR3 here is CASSLLAGDSYNEQFF. The CDR3 DNA reads as TGTGCCAGCAGTTTACTAGCGGGAGACTCCTACAATGAGCAGTTCTTC.

In its sample, this clone was seen once. The rearrangement links TRBV11-2 to TRBJ2-7, with 12 bases fitting TRBD2. V gave up 4 bases and J gave up 3 bases; unmatched junction bases: 10. CDR3 length equals 17 residues. CDR1 SGHAT and CDR2 FQNNGV come from the germline V gene. The CDR3 DNA follows: TGTGCCAGCAGCTCGACCCGACTAGCGGGAGATATCTACGAGCAGTACTTC. Its translation: CASSSTRLAGDIYEQYF.

This rearrangement joins TRBV27 to TRBJ1-5, with D maybe TRBD1 (5 bases). Trimming took 3 bases from V and 7 from J, leaving 13 bases between them. Germline-derived CDR1 and CDR2 are MNHEY and SMNVEV (reference sequence). The CDR3 length is 14 residues. For the CDR3, the DNA is TGTGCCAGCAGTTTGCAGGGAAGAGGGCAGCCCCAGCATTTT. Its protein is CASSLQGRGQPQHF.

This chain connects TRBV4-1 to TRBJ1-3; D is unresolved. V was clipped by 4 bases and J by 0 bases, with 10 bases between them. The germline CDR1 and CDR2 sequences are MGHRA and YSYEKL. The CDR3 totals 15 residues. This CDR3 reads CASSPDVGSGNTIYF. The DNA for the CDR3 is TGCGCCAGCAGCCCGGACGTTGGCTCTGGAAACACCATATATTTT.

This chain connects TRBV29-1 to TRBJ1-2; D unresolved. CDR3 length: 12 amino acids. V was trimmed by 0 bases and J by 6 bases, leaving 8 bases between them. Germline loops: CDR1 SQVTM, CDR2 ANQGSEA. As DNA, the CDR3 is TGCAGCGTTGAAGATAATCTGGATGGCTACACCTTC. Protein: CSVEDNLDGYTF.

With regard to this clone: This same CDR3 is encoded by further DNA sequences in the sample. This chain links TRBV2 with TRBJ1-1; D not certain. The V end was cut by 4 bases, the J end by 2 bases, with 5 bases between. Germline loops: CDR1 SNHLY, CDR2 FYNNEI. This CDR3 is 12 amino acids long. CDR3 nucleotides: TGTGCCAGCAGTGTAGGTAACACTGAAGCTTTCTTT. The encoded protein is CASSVGNTEAFF.

In its sample, this clone was seen once. This chain joins TRBV10-3 and TRBJ2-1, with 7 bases identical to TRBD2. Germline CDR1 is ENHRY and CDR2 is SYGVKD. This CDR3 is 15 amino acids long. V shed 0 bases and J 2 bases; nucleotides not matched to a gene: 1. This chain's CDR3 is CAISESAGAYNEQFF. For the CDR3, the DNA is TGTGCCATCAGTGAGTCCGCGGGAGCCTACAATGAGCAGTTCTTC.

Concerning this clone: It differs at one base from a far larger clone, so likely a read error. The J gene is TRBJ2-7, the V gene TRBV2, with 7 nucleotides matching TRBD2. The CDR3 runs to 12 residues. Per the germline V gene, CDR1 is SNHLY and CDR2 is FYNNEI. Losses at the gene ends were 7 bases for V and 3 bases for J; bases not matched to a gene: 3. The CDR3 DNA reads as TGTGCCAGCATGGCTAGCGGCTACGAGCAGTACTTC. Residues: CASMASGYEQYF.

The chain uses TRBV5-1 and TRBJ2-7; 8 bases agree with TRBD1. Unmatched junction bases numbered 10, after V lost 6 bases and J lost 5 bases. The V gene's germline CDR1 is SGHRS and CDR2 YFSETQ. The CDR3 spans 14 residues. This chain's CDR3 is CASTSAQGADEQYF. CDR3 nucleotides: TGCGCCAGCACCTCCGCGCAGGGGGCGGACGAGCAGTACTTC.

The rearrangement uses TRBV9 and TRBJ2-7; TRBD2 matches 8 bases. Germline CDR1 is SGDLS and CDR2 is YYNGEE. This CDR3 comprises 14 residues. With V trimmed by 4 bases and J by 6 bases, 9 bases remained unmatched. The CDR3 loop reads CASSRGTSLVEQYF. CDR3 bases: TGTGCCAGCAGCAGAGGGACTAGTTTGGTCGAGCAGTACTTC.

Comment on this clone: A much larger clone is a single base away; this may be a read error. Other DNA sequences in the sample encode the same CDR3. The V gene is TRBV11-2, the J gene TRBJ2-7; D gene ambiguous. V lost 5 bases, J lost 1 base, and 3 bases lay in between. The CDR3 contains 11 residues. Germline loops: CDR1 SGHAT, CDR2 FQNNGV. In DNA, the CDR3 is TGTGCCAGCAGCCCATCCTACGAGCAGTACTTC. This codes for CASSPSYEQYF.

Here the CDR3 reads CASSFGGAEGYTF. In DNA, the CDR3 is TGTGCCAGCAGCTTTGGAGGGGCGGAAGGCTACACCTTC. The chain employs TRBV7-9 and TRBJ1-2; D is perhaps TRBD1 (5 bases). This CDR3 has 13 residues. The germline V gene encodes CDR1 SEHNR and CDR2 FQNEAQ (reference sequence). Trimming left V 3 bases short and J 8 bases short, with 13 bases between.

This clone was seen once. The chain employs TRBV7-9 and TRBJ2-7; no firm D call. CDR3 length: 18 residues. V was shortened by 6 bases and J by 3 bases, with 27 bases between the two germline ends. CDR1 is SEHNR and CDR2 is FQNEAQ in the germline V gene (reference sequence). CDR3 in amino acids: CASRSIIPQVSGHYEQYF. CDR3 DNA sequence: TGTGCCAGCAGATCAATTATCCCCCAAGTAAGTGGGCACTACGAGCAGTACTTC.

The chain uses TRBV7-9 and TRBJ2-2; tentative D call: TRBD1 (7 bases). Looked up from germline, CDR1 is SEHNR and CDR2 is FQNEAQ (reference sequence). The CDR3 consists of 16 residues. The V end lost 5 bases, the J end lost 5 bases, and 18 bases lay between the germline ends. CDR3 coding DNA: TGTGCCAGCAGCCCACCAGGGGGAGGAGGGACCGGGGAGCTGTTTTTT. This codes for CASSPPGGGGTGELFF.

The gene calls are TRBV7-9 and TRBJ1-5; possibly TRBD1 for D (6 bases). Trimming stripped 2 bases from V and 6 bases from J, with 17 bases between. The germline CDR1 and CDR2 sequences are SEHNR and FQNEAQ (reference sequence). The CDR3 is 16 residues long. CDR3 in DNA: TGTGCCAGCAGCTTATCGCGGACAGAGTATTCTCAGCCCCAGCATTTT. Translating it yields CASSLSRTEYSQPQHF.